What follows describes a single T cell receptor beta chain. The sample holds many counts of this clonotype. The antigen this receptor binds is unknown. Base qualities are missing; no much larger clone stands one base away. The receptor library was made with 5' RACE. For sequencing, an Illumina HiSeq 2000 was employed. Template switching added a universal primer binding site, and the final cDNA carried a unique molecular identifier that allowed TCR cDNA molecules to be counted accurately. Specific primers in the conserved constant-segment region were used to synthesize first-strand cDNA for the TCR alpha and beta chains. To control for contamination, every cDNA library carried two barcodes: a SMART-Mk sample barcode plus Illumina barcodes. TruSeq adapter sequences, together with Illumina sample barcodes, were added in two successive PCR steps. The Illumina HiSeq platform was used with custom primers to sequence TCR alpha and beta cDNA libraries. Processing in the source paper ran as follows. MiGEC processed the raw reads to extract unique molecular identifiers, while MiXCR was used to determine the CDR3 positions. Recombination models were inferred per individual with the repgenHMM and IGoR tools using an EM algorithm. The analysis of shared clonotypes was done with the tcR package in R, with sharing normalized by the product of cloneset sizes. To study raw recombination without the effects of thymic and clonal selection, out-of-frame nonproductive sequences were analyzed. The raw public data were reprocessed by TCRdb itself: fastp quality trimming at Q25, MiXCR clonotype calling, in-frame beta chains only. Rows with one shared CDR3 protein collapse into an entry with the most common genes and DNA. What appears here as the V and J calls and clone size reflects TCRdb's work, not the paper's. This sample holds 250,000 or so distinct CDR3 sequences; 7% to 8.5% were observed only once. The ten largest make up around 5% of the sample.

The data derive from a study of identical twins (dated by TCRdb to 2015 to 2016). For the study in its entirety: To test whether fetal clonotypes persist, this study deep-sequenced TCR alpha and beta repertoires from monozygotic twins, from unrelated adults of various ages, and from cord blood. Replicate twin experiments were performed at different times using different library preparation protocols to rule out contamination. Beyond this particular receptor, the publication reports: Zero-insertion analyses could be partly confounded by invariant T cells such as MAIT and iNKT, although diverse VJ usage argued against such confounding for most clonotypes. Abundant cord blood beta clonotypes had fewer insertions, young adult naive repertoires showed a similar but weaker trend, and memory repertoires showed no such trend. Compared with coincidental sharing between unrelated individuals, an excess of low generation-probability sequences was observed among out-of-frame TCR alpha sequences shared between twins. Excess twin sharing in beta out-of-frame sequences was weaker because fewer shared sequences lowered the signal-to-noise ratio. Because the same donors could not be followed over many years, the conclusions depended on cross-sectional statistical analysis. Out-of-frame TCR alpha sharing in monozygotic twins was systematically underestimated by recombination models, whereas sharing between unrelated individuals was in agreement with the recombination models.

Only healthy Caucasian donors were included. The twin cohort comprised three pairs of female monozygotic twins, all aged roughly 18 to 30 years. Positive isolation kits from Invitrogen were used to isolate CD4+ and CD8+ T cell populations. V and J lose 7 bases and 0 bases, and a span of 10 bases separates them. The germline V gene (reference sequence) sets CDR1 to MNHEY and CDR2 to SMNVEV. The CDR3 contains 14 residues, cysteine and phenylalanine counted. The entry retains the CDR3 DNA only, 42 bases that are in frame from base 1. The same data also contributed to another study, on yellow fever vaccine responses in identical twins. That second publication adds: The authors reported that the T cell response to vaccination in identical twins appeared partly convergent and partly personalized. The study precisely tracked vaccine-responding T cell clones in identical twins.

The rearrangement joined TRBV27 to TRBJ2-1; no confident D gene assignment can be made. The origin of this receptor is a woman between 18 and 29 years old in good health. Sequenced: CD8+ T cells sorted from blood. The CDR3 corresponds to CASTQGPSYNEQFF. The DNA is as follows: TGTGCCAGCACCCAAGGGCCCTCCTACAATGAGCAGTTCTTC.